The entry below describes one T cell receptor beta chain. The CDR3 length is 13 residues. The germline V gene has CDR1 SGHDN and CDR2 FVKESK. V was shortened by 6 bases and J by 4 bases, with 12 bases between the two germline ends. This entry comes from a study of technical replicates of blood from a handful of donors. Sequenced by immunoSEQ multiplex PCR; TCRdb stores in-frame clones only, minus some. Among approximately 93,000 clones, about 93% were seen once, and the ten largest hold 0.26%. The material sequenced was T cells isolated from PBMCs. This TCR came from a human donor in good health. This chain links TRBV14 with TRBJ1-1; D is ambiguous. CDR3: CASSLTVVTEAFF. CDR3 DNA: TGTGCCAGCAGTTTAACAGTGGTCACTGAAGCTTTCTTT.